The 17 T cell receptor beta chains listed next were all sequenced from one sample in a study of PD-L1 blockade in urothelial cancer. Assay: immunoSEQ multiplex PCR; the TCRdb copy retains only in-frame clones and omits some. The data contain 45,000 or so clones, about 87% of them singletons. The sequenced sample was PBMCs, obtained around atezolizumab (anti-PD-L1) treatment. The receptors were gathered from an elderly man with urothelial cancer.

The CDR3 region is CASTRRQGAGYGYTF. The CDR3 nucleotides are TGTGCCAGCACCCGTCGACAGGGGGCGGGATATGGCTACACCTTC. The J gene is TRBJ1-2, the V gene TRBV6-1, with 10 bases fitting TRBD1. CDR1 is MNHNS, CDR2 SASEGT, per germline. J lost 5 bases, V lost 7 bases, and 10 bases had no gene match. There are 15 residues in the CDR3.

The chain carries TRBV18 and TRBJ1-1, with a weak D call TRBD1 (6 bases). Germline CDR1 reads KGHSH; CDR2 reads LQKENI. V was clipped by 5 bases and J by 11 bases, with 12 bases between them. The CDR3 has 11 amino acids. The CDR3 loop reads CASSADQGAFF. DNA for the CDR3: TGTGCCAGCTCAGCCGATCAGGGGGCTTTCTTT.

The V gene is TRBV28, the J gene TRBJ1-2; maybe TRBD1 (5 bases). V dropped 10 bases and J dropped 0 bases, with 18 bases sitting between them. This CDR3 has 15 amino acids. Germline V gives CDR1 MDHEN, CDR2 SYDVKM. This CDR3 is CATTTSGPPNYGYTF. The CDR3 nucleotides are TGTGCCACCACCACCTCAGGGCCTCCTAACTATGGCTACACCTTC.

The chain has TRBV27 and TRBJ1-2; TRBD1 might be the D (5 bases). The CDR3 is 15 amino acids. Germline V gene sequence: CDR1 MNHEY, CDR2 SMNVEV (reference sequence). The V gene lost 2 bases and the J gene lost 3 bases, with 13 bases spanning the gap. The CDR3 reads CASSLRGSPDYGYTF. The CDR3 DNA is TGTGCCAGCAGTTTACGGGGGTCTCCAGACTATGGCTACACCTTC.

The CDR3 DNA is TGTGCCAGCAGCTCCCGGGGACTAGCGAATGAGCAGTTCTTC. This translates into CASSSRGLANEQFF. The V call is TRBV5-4, the J call TRBJ2-1; 10 bases are shared with TRBD2. The CDR3 consists of 14 residues. CDR1 is SGHNT and CDR2 is YYREEE in the germline V gene (reference sequence). V lost 3 bases and J lost 7; bases outside the gene matches: 4.

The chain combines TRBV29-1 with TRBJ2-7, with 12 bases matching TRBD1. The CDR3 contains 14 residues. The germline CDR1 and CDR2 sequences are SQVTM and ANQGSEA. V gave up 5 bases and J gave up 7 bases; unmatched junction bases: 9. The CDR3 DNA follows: TGCAGCGTTAGGCCGGGACAGGGGGCCGGAGAGCAGTACTTC. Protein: CSVRPGQGAGEQYF.

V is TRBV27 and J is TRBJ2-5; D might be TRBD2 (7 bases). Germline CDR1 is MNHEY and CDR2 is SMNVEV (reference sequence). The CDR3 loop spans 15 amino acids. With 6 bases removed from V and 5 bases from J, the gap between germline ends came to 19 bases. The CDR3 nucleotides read TGTGCCAGCAGGTCCTCCGGGGGGCGCTGGGAGACCCAGTACTTC. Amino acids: CASRSSGGRWETQYF.

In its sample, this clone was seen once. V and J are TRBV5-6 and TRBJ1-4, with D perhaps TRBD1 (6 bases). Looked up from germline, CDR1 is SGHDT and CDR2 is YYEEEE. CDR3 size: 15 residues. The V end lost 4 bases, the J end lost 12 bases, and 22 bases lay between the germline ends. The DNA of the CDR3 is TGTGCCAGCAGCCTAACTGGACAGACAGTTGTTGAACTGTTTTTT. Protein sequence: CASSLTGQTVVELFF.

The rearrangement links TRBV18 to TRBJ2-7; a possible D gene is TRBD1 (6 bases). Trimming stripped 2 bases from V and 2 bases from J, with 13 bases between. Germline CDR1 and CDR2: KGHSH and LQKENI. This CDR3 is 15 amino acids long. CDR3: CASSPGPDSAYEQYF. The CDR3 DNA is TGTGCCAGCTCACCAGGCCCGGACAGCGCCTACGAGCAGTACTTC.

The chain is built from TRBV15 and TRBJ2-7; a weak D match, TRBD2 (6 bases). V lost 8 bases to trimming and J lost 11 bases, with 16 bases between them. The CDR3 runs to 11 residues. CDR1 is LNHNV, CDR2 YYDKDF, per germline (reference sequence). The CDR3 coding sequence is TGTGCCACCCCCTTAGTTCGGAGGGAGTACTTC. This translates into CATPLVRREYF. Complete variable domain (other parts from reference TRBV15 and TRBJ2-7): DAMVIQNPRYQVTQFGKPVTLSCSQTLNHNVMYWYQQKSSQAPKLLFHYYDKDFNNEADTPDNFQSRRPNTSFCFLDIRSPGLGDTAMYLCATPLVRREYFGPGTRLTVT.

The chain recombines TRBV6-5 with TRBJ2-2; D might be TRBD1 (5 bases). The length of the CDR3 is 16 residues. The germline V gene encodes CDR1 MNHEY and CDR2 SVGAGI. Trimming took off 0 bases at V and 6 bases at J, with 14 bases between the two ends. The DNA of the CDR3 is TGTGCCAGCAGTTACTCGCACCGACAGTTAGCCGGGGAGCTGTTTTTT. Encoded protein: CASSYSHRQLAGELFF.

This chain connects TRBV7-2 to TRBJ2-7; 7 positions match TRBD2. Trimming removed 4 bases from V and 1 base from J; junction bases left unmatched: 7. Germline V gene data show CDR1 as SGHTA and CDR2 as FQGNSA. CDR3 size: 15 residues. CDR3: CASSSSGGTSYEQYF. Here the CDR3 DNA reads TGTGCCAGCAGCTCTTCGGGAGGTACTTCCTACGAGCAGTACTTC. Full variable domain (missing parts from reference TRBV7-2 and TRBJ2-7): GAGVSQSPSNKVTEKGKDVELRCDPISGHTALYWYRQSLGQGLEFLIYFQGNSAPDKSGLPSDRFSAERTGGSVSTLTIQRTQQEDSAVYLCASSSSGGTSYEQYFGPGTRLTVT.

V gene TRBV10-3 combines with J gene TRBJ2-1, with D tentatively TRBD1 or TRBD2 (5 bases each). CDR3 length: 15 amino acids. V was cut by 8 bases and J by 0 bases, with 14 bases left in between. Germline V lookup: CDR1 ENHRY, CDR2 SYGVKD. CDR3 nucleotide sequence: TGTGCCATCGGTGGGGGAGTCGACTCCTACAATGAGCAGTTCTTC. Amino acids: CAIGGGVDSYNEQFF.

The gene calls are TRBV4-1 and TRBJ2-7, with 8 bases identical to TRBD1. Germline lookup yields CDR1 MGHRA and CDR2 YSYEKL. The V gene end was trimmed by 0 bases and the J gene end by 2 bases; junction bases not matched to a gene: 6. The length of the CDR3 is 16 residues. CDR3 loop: CASSQDPQGATYEQYF. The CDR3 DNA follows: TGCGCCAGCAGCCAAGATCCCCAGGGGGCTACCTACGAGCAGTACTTC.

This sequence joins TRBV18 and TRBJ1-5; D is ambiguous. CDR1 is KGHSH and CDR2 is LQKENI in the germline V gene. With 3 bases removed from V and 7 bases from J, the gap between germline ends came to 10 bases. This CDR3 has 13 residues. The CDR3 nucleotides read TGTGCCAGCTCACCCCCGGGAGAACAGCCCCAGCATTTT. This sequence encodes CASSPPGEQPQHF. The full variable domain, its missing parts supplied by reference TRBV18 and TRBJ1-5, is NAGVMQNPRHLVRRRGQEARLRCSPMKGHSHVYWYRQLPEEGLKFMVYLQKENIIDESGMPKERFSAEFPKEGPSILRIQQVVRGDSAAYFCASSPPGEQPQHFGDGTRLSIL.

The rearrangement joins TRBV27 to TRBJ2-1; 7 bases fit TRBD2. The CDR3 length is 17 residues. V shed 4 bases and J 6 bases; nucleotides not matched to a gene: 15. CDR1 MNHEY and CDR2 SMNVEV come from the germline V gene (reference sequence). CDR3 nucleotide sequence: TGTGCCAGCAGTTCCACCTCTACCGTAGCGGGCACCAATGAGCAGTTCTTC. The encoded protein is CASSSTSTVAGTNEQFF.

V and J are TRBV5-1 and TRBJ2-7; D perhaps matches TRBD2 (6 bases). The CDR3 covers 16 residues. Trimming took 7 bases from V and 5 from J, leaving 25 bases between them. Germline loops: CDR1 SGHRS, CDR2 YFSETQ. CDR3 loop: CASLSSPGSTPDEQYF. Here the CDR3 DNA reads TGCGCCAGCTTGTCCTCCCCCGGGAGTACCCCGGACGAGCAGTACTTC.